These 18 T cell receptor beta chains share one sample of origin, sequenced in a study of T cells in Graves' hyperthyroidism and ophthalmopathy. TCR beta CDR3 regions were amplified from RNA. TCR CDR3 regions were first amplified by RT-PCR with HTBI primers. TCRdb called the multiplex PCR reads again in MiXCR, with one record for every CDR3 protein. The sample consists of roughly 500,000 distinct CDR3 sequences, around 16% of them appearing once. Source material: blood. Receptors were obtained from a woman aged 25 to 39 with Graves' ophthalmopathy.

This clonotype was observed at least ten times. The junction departs from germline at one end; a sequencing error may be responsible. The chain recombines TRBV2 with TRBJ1-2; D gene uncertain. Germline V gives CDR1 SNHLY, CDR2 FYNNEI. CDR3 length: 12 residues. Written as DNA, the CDR3 is TGTGCCAGTAGTGAAGGGCGCTATGGCTACACCTTC. The encoded protein is CASSEGRYGYTF.

There are many counts of this clonotype. V is TRBV18 and J is TRBJ2-7; possibly TRBD2 for D (6 bases). Germline lookup yields CDR1 KGHSH and CDR2 LQKENI. V was cut by 1 base and J by 6 bases, with 19 bases left in between. The CDR3 covers 16 residues. CDR3 sequence (DNA): TGTGCCAGCTCACCACTGGAGTCCGGGGGTATGGGCGAGCAGTACTTC. This sequence encodes CASSPLESGGMGEQYF.

This clonotype was found many times. The CDR3 bases are TGTGCCAGCAGCTTGTGGACTCACAATGAGCAGTTCTTC. It yields the protein CASSLWTHNEQFF. This chain joins TRBV7-9 and TRBJ2-1, with a possible D match to TRBD2 (5 bases). V was clipped by 3 bases and J by 5 bases, with 8 bases between them. CDR3 length: 13 amino acids. Germline V gene data show CDR1 as SEHNR and CDR2 as FQNEAQ (reference sequence).

This clonotype was counted at least ten times. This rearrangement joins TRBV6-5 to TRBJ1-1; 7 bases map to TRBD1. With V trimmed by 0 bases and J by 6 bases, 7 bases remained unmatched. The CDR3 contains 15 residues. The germline CDR1 and CDR2 sequences are MNHEY and SVGAGI. This CDR3 is CASSYSGGTESEAFF. In nucleotides, the CDR3 is TGTGCCAGCAGTTACTCTGGCGGGACAGAGTCTGAAGCTTTCTTT.

This sequence joins TRBV5-8 and TRBJ1-5; D is uncertain. This CDR3 has 12 amino acids. Germline V gene lookup returns CDR1 SGHTS and CDR2 YDEGEE. With 4 bases removed from V and 12 bases from J, the gap between germline ends came to 14 bases. CDR3 amino acids: CASSPPYLGQHF. DNA of the CDR3: TGTGCCAGCAGCCCCCCATACCTAGGCCAGCATTTT.

The chain couples TRBV28 to TRBJ2-7, with D unresolved. V shed 2 bases and J shed 7 bases, with 12 bases lying between them. Germline CDR1 MDHEN, CDR2 SYDVKM. The CDR3 is 13 amino acids. The CDR3 spells CASSLETYLEQYF. The CDR3 coding sequence is TGTGCCAGCAGTTTAGAAACGTATCTAGAGCAGTACTTC.

J is TRBJ2-6 and V is TRBV5-6, with TRBD1 identical over 9 bases. CDR1 is SGHDT, CDR2 YYEEEE, per germline. The CDR3 has 15 amino acids. The trim removed 2 bases at V and 4 bases at J, leaving 1 base unmatched. CDR3 nucleotide sequence: TGTGCCAGCAGCTTCGGACAGGGGGGGGCCAACGTCCTGACTTTC. This sequence encodes CASSFGQGGANVLTF.

As regards this clonotype: A much more abundant neighbour one base away suggests this may be a read error. V and J are TRBV6-1 and TRBJ2-5; no clear D gene. The CDR3 consists of 17 residues. Germline CDR1 and CDR2: MNHNS and SASEGT. Trimming shortened V by 5 bases and J by 0 bases, and 19 bases separated the two germline ends. CDR3 DNA sequence: TGTGCCAGCAGTCGACGGACGGGCACACCGTACCAAGAGACCCAGTACTTC. It translates to CASSRRTGTPYQETQYF.

This clonotype has ten or more counts. V gene TRBV12-3 or TRBV12-4 combines with J gene TRBJ1-5; D is unclear. This CDR3 has 14 residues. The ends were cut back, 10 bases at V and 2 bases at J, with 15 bases in the middle. CDR3 coding DNA: TGTGCCACCTCGGAAGGCGGGGGCAATCAGCCCCAGCATTTT. It codes for CATSEGGGNQPQHF.

This clonotype has ten or more counts. The chain carries TRBV6-2 or TRBV6-3 and TRBJ2-1; 8 positions match TRBD2. This CDR3 has 14 amino acids. Germline V gene data show CDR1 as MNHEY and CDR2 as SVGEGT. The J segment lost 2 bases and the V segment lost 5 bases, leaving 2 bases of the junction unmatched. CDR3 region: CASSRLATYNEQFF. DNA of the CDR3: TGTGCCAGCAGTCGACTAGCGACCTACAATGAGCAGTTCTTC.

At least ten counts were recorded for this clonotype. The chain employs TRBV18 and TRBJ2-1; D is possibly TRBD1 or TRBD2 (5 bases each). Germline CDR1 is KGHSH and CDR2 is LQKENI. Trimming cost V 0 bases and J 2 bases, with 11 bases left between them. This CDR3 has 16 amino acids. CDR3 protein: CASSPPRDGTYNEQFF. The CDR3 nucleotides read TGTGCCAGCTCACCACCCAGGGACGGTACCTACAATGAGCAGTTCTTC.

This clonotype was seen more than once but under ten times. The chain joins TRBV4-3 to TRBJ1-5, with 8 positions matching TRBD1. Trimming removed 0 bases from V and 3 bases from J; junction bases left unmatched: 13. Germline V lookup: CDR1 LGHNA, CDR2 YSLEER. The CDR3 has 19 amino acids. The CDR3 sequence: CASSQDRPTGAVFNQPQHF. The CDR3 region has the DNA TGCGCCAGCAGCCAAGATCGTCCGACAGGGGCAGTCTTCAATCAGCCCCAGCATTTT.

V usage is TRBV4-3 and J usage is TRBJ2-1; D gene unclear. CDR1 and CDR2 (germline): LGHNA, YSLEER. The V gene lost 0 bases and the J gene lost 0 bases, with 6 bases spanning the gap. The CDR3 has 15 amino acids. The CDR3 DNA follows: TGCGCCAGCAGCCAAGATGCGAGCTCCTACAATGAGCAGTTCTTC. Amino acid sequence: CASSQDASSYNEQFF.

This clonotype was counted only a few times. The chain employs TRBV5-1 and TRBJ2-3; no firm D call. Deletions cut 0 bases from V and 4 bases from J, with 21 bases between. This CDR3 has 18 residues. Germline CDR1 is SGHRS and CDR2 is YFSETQ. The CDR3 here is CASSLARGYSKGPDTQYF. DNA of the CDR3: TGCGCCAGCAGCTTGGCCCGTGGATACTCAAAAGGGCCAGATACGCAGTATTTT.

This clonotype has just a few counts. The chain links TRBV4-1 to TRBJ1-1; D uncertain. Looked up from germline, CDR1 is MGHRA and CDR2 is YSYEKL. Trimming took off 1 base at V and 1 base at J, with 13 bases between the two ends. This CDR3 is built from 16 residues. DNA of the CDR3: TGCGCCAGCAGCCAAGTAATTAGTCGGACGAACACTGAAGCTTTCTTT. Translated: CASSQVISRTNTEAFF.

This clonotype was counted many times. The chain couples TRBV28 to TRBJ1-1; TRBD1 matches 8 bases. After removal of 1 base from V and 4 bases from J, the junction contained 5 bases not matched to a gene. Germline assignment: CDR1 MDHEN and CDR2 SYDVKM. The CDR3 consists of 15 residues. This CDR3 reads CASSLSTGGSTEAFF. CDR3 in DNA: TGTGCCAGCAGTTTATCTACAGGGGGAAGCACTGAAGCTTTCTTT.

The table lists this clonotype with many counts. The chain employs TRBV20-1 and TRBJ2-3; no clear D gene. Germline V CDR1 and CDR2: DFQATT, SNEGSKA (reference sequence). Between the trimmed V and J ends, which lost 0 bases and 0 bases, there was a span of 13 bases. CDR3 length equals 16 residues. Written as DNA, the CDR3 is TGCAGTGCTAGAGATAGGACGACGGCTAGCACAGATACGCAGTATTTT. Amino acids: CSARDRTTASTDTQYF.

This clonotype was counted many times. The chain recombines TRBV6-2 or TRBV6-3 with TRBJ1-5; D gene unclear. CDR1 is MNHEY, CDR2 SVGEGT, per germline. V was clipped by 11 bases and J by 2 bases, with 13 bases between them. The length of the CDR3 is 13 residues. The CDR3 protein is CAGRSGGNQPQHF. DNA of the CDR3: TGTGCCGGCCGTTCCGGGGGCAATCAGCCCCAGCATTTT.